Listed below are T cell receptor beta chains from one sample, sequenced in a study of OX40 agonist ivuxolimab in advanced cancers. Using immunoSEQ multiplex PCR, the repertoire was profiled, and TCRdb retains in-frame clones only, with some absent. This sample has 40,000 or so clones, with about 84% found just once. Here the sequenced sample was CD4+ or CD8+ T cells sorted from blood, taken in a trial of the OX40 agonist ivuxolimab. Every receptor here comes from an adult with an advanced solid tumor such as melanoma, head and neck, liver or kidney cancer. The CDR3 runs from the conserved cysteine through the conserved F or W. D genes are given only for firm matches. Not all rows give a size; the values are once, few, many and, for expanded clones, a class.

TRBV28	TRBJ1-5	NA	NA	CASSFRSGRGLGNQPQHF	TGTGCCAGCAGTTTTAGAAGCGGGCGGGGCCTGGGGAATCAGCCCCAGCATTTT
TRBV5-6	TRBJ1-2	once	NA	CASSLQGGLDYGYTF	TGTGCCAGCAGCCTACAGGGAGGGTTGGACTATGGCTACACCTTC
TRBV28	TRBJ2-1	NA	TRBD2	CASSSRLAGGYNEQFF	TGTGCCAGCAGTTCCCGACTAGCGGGGGGATACAATGAGCAGTTCTTC
TRBV6-5	TRBJ1-3	once	NA	CASSKQGTGNTIYF	TGTGCCAGCAGTAAACAGGGAACTGGAAACACCATATATTTT
TRBV4-3	TRBJ2-7	NA	TRBD2	CASSPQVAGVYEQYF	TGCGCCAGCAGCCCCCAGGTGGCGGGAGTCTACGAGCAGTACTTC
TRBV5-1	TRBJ1-1	once	NA	CASSSDRTLNTEAFF	TGCGCCAGCAGCTCAGACCGCACCCTGAACACTGAAGCTTTCTTT
TRBV5-1	TRBJ1-6	NA	NA	CASSLAGGRRDSPLHF	TGCGCCAGCAGCTTGGCCGGCGGCAGGCGGGATTCACCCCTCCACTTT
TRBV10-3	TRBJ2-3	NA	NA	CAISEPILGGTDTQYF	TGTGCCATCAGTGAGCCCATCTTGGGGGGCACAGATACGCAGTATTTT
TRBV6-1	TRBJ2-1	NA	TRBD2	CASSELAGGYNEQFF	TGTGCCAGCAGTGAACTAGCGGGGGGTTACAATGAGCAGTTCTTC
TRBV28	TRBJ1-5	NA	NA	CASSRTGTGGNQPQHF	TGTGCCAGCAGTCGAACAGGGACGGGAGGCAATCAGCCCCAGCATTTT
TRBV19	TRBJ2-1	NA	NA	CASSMGAAFDEQFF	TGTGCCAGTAGCATGGGCGCCGCCTTCGATGAGCAGTTCTTC